This paragraph reports one TCR beta chain. Its specificity is not known. Only in-frame clones appear in the TCRdb table, and some are missing; sequencing was by immunoSEQ multiplex PCR. The data hold 50,000 to 75,000 clones, with 80% to 85% observed a single time. The data originate from a study of memory CD4+ T cells and cytomegalovirus serostatus. About the study: Healthy Belgian adult donors included 9 or 10 CMV-positive and some 25 CMV-negative people.

The sort gate was single viable CD3+CD4+CD8-CD45RO+ cells for memory CD4+ T cells. Serostatus was set by detecting CMV pp150, pp28, p38, p52 IgG. Positive selection with CD4 microbeads enriched total CD4+ T cells. Study-level results: The CMV-associated TCR signature appears largely within the CD4+ memory repertoire.

This CDR3 region has 15 residues. Germline CDR1 reads MNHEY; CDR2 reads SMNVEV (reference sequence). Trimming removed 1 base from V and 5 bases from J; junction bases left unmatched: 7. The genes are TRBV27 and TRBJ1-1; 7 positions match TRBD1. The specimen sequenced was memory CD4+ T cells from blood. The clonotype originates from an adult in good health and CMV-seronegative. The CDR3 loop is CASSLFRGSATEAFF. CDR3 coding DNA: TGTGCCAGCAGTTTATTCAGGGGGTCGGCTACTGAAGCTTTCTTT.